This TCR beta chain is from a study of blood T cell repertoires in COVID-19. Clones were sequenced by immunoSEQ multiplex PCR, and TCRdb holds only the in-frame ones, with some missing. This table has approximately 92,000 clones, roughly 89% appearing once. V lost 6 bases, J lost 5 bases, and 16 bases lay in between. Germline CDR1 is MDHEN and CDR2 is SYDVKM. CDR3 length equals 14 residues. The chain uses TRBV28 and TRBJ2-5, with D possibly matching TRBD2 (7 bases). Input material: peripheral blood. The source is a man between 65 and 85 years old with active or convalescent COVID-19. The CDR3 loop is CASRDGGARETQYF. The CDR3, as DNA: TGTGCCAGCAGGGATGGGGGGGCCAGGGAGACCCAGTACTTC. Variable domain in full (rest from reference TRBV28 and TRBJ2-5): DVKVTQSSRYLVKRTGEKVFLECVQDMDHENMFWYRQDPGLGLRLIYFSYDVKMKEKGDIPEGYSVSREKKERFSLILESASTNQTSMYLCASRDGGARETQYFGPGTRLLVL.